This TCR beta chain was identified in a study of T cell responses to AZD1222 COVID-19 vaccine. Study summary: Second doses that came at about 4 or about 12 weeks were put together.

Germline assignment: CDR1 SGDLS and CDR2 YYNGEE. This CDR3 has 14 amino acids. With V trimmed by 3 bases and J by 7 bases, 8 bases remained unmatched. Some clones are missing from TCRdb's copy, which holds only in-frame ones; the method was immunoSEQ multiplex PCR. The table shows over 110,000 clones, with roughly 91% occurring only once. As to this clone: Its antigen is as yet unknown.

General study points: A reported finding is that nearly half of spike-specific TCRs target unmutated variant regions. Spike as a whole was targeted by vaccine-associated CD4 TCRs, dominant at 160-218 and 743-854.

The clonotype was recovered from an adult in good health. The gene calls are TRBV9 and TRBJ2-7; 9 bases fit TRBD1. The input for sequencing was peripheral blood, taken on day 0 of AZD1222 vaccination. The CDR3, as DNA: TGTGCCAGCAGCGGGACAGGGGCCCGGAGTGAGCAGTACTTC. Translated: CASSGTGARSEQYF.